The 23 T cell receptor beta chains below all came from one sample that was sequenced in a study of CD8 T cells in ankylosing spondylitis. TCRdb reprocessed the 5' RACE reads via MiXCR and lists one record per CDR3 protein. This table holds approximately 200,000 distinct CDR3 sequences, about an eighth found once. The source material was blood, either unsorted or a sorted T cell fraction (not recorded which). The receptor source for this set is a female donor with ankylosing spondylitis or in good health (not recorded which).

This clonotype has only a few counts. The chain carries TRBV18 and TRBJ2-5; the D gene is possibly TRBD1 (5 bases). Trimming removed 4 bases from V and 1 base from J, with 10 bases in between. Germline values: CDR1 KGHSH, CDR2 LQKENI. The CDR3 has 14 amino acids. The CDR3 region has the DNA TGTGCCAGCTCACAGACAGACCCCCAAGAGACCCAGTACTTC. This encodes CASSQTDPQETQYF.

This clonotype was detected many times. This sequence joins TRBV20-1 and TRBJ1-4, with D uncertain. The V gene lost 2 bases and the J gene lost 8 bases, with 6 bases spanning the gap. This CDR3 is built from 11 residues. Germline V gene lookup returns CDR1 DFQATT and CDR2 SNEGSKA (reference sequence). The CDR3 sequence is CSARYGEKLFF. CDR3 in DNA: TGCAGTGCTAGATACGGCGAAAAACTGTTTTTT.

Note on this clonotype: A read error is possible here, since a much larger clone lies one base away. The V and J genes are TRBV29-1 and TRBJ1-2, with a tentative D call TRBD1 (5 bases). CDR3 length equals 10 residues. Germline assignment: CDR1 SQVTM and CDR2 ANQGSEA. CDR3 DNA: TGCGGCGTGACAGAGGGAGGCTACACCTTC. This gives the protein CGVTEGGYTF.

This clonotype was found a few times. J is TRBJ2-3 and V is TRBV5-1, with D perhaps TRBD1 (6 bases). Trimming took 4 bases from V and 1 from J, leaving 16 bases between them. The CDR3 contains 16 residues. The germline V gene has CDR1 SGHRS and CDR2 YFSETQ. This CDR3 is CASSRTYRVRTDTQYF. The DNA for the CDR3 is TGCGCCAGCAGCCGCACTTACAGGGTACGCACAGATACGCAGTATTTT.

In this sample, this clonotype turned up many times. J is TRBJ2-5 and V is TRBV20-1; 7 bases are shared with TRBD1. J was trimmed by 4 bases and V by 3 bases; bases with no gene match: 8. Germline V lookup: CDR1 DFQATT, CDR2 SNEGSKA (reference sequence). This CDR3 is built from 14 residues. The CDR3 sequence: CSARDWTGGETQYF. The CDR3 coding sequence is TGCAGTGCTAGGGATTGGACAGGCGGAGAGACCCAGTACTTC.

V usage is TRBV15 and J usage is TRBJ2-1; TRBD2 matches at 13 bases. The CDR3 covers 19 residues. V shed 2 bases, J shed 0 bases, and the junction held 7 bases outside the gene matches. The germline V gene encodes CDR1 LNHNV and CDR2 YYDKDF (reference sequence). The CDR3 DNA sequence: TGTGCCACCAGCAGAACGGGACTAGCGGGATCTGGCTCCTACAATGAGCAGTTCTTC. As protein: CATSRTGLAGSGSYNEQFF.

This clonotype has a count of ten or more. This rearrangement joins TRBV6-2 or TRBV6-3 to TRBJ1-2; D ambiguous. Germline lookup yields CDR1 MNHEY and CDR2 SVGEGT. With 7 bases removed from V and 8 bases from J, the gap between germline ends came to 20 bases. The CDR3 loop spans 14 amino acids. The CDR3 DNA sequence: TGTGCCAGCAAGTCCTACACTTCGAGGGAGGGCTACACCTTC. The encoded protein is CASKSYTSREGYTF.

The chain carries TRBV20-1 and TRBJ2-1, with 9 positions matching TRBD2. The V segment lost 6 bases and the J segment 4 bases; nucleotides outside the gene matches: 22. Germline CDR1 reads DFQATT; CDR2 reads SNEGSKA (reference sequence). There are 19 residues in the CDR3. The CDR3: CSADPGASLSGRSYNEQFF. CDR3 DNA: TGCAGTGCGGATCCAGGGGCCTCCCTTAGCGGGAGATCTTACAATGAGCAGTTCTTC.

This clonotype was seen repeatedly, ten times or more. This rearrangement joins TRBV19 to TRBJ1-5, with D possibly TRBD1 on 5 matching bases. Between the trimmed V and J ends, which lost 3 bases and 3 bases, there was a span of 15 bases. Germline V lookup: CDR1 LNHDA, CDR2 SQIVND (reference sequence). CDR3 length equals 16 residues. CDR3 protein: CASSIGGTRPNQPQHF. Here the CDR3 DNA reads TGTGCCAGTAGTATCGGTGGGACCCGACCCAATCAGCCCCAGCATTTT.

The chain is built from TRBV7-2 and TRBJ1-5, with TRBD1 matching 8 bases. Germline lookup yields CDR1 SGHTA and CDR2 FQGNSA. V lost 4 bases to trimming and J lost 3 bases; unmatched junction nucleotides: 5. This CDR3 has 15 amino acids. The CDR3 bases are TGTGCCAGCAGCTGGCGGGACAGGCTCAATCAGCCCCAGCATTTT. This sequence encodes CASSWRDRLNQPQHF.

This clonotype was seen ten or more times. The chain couples TRBV24-1 to TRBJ2-1; 8 bases match TRBD1. J lost 6 bases, V lost 3 bases, and 6 bases had no gene match. This CDR3 has 15 residues. From germline, CDR1 is KGHDR and CDR2 SFDVKD. CDR3 sequence reads: CATSDRQGQVNEQFF. Written as DNA, the CDR3 is TGTGCCACCAGTGATCGACAGGGGCAGGTCAATGAGCAGTTCTTC.

The V gene is TRBV5-4, the J gene TRBJ2-2, with 11 nucleotides matching TRBD1. This CDR3 has 17 amino acids. Trimming removed 3 bases from V and 6 bases from J; junction bases left unmatched: 10. Germline lookup yields CDR1 SGHNT and CDR2 YYREEE (reference sequence). Written as DNA, the CDR3 is TGTGCCAGCAGCTCTCCCCGAGGACAGGGGGCGTCCGGGGAGCTGTTTTTT. This sequence encodes CASSSPRGQGASGELFF.

This clonotype was detected a few times. V gene TRBV7-8 combines with J gene TRBJ1-2, with unresolved D. Germline V gene sequence: CDR1 SGHVS, CDR2 FQNEAQ. Trimming removed 1 base from V and 6 bases from J, with 15 bases in between. CDR3 length: 15 residues. CDR3 in DNA: TGTGCCAGCAGCTTAGGGTACAGCGGTGGGGATGGCTACACCTTC. Protein: CASSLGYSGGDGYTF. The variable domain in full, with the rest retrieved from reference TRBV7-8 and TRBJ1-2, is GAGVSQSPRYKVAKRGQDVALRCDPISGHVSLFWYQQALGQGPEFLTYFQNEAQLDKSGLPSDRFFAERPEGSVSTLKIQRTQQEDSAVYLCASSLGYSGGDGYTFGSGTRLTVV.

The CDR3 nucleotides are TGTGCCAGCAGCCGCCCCGGGTTCGGACAGCCCCAGCATTTT. It yields the protein CASSRPGFGQPQHF. This chain links TRBV7-9 with TRBJ1-5, with D unresolved. V lost 5 bases to trimming and J lost 7 bases, with 15 bases between them. The CDR3 runs to 14 residues. CDR1 and CDR2 (germline): SEHNR, FQNEAQ (reference sequence).

The genes are TRBV7-9 and TRBJ1-2; 9 bases match TRBD1. The V gene end was trimmed by 7 bases and the J gene end by 8 bases; junction bases not matched to a gene: 14. The CDR3 is 15 residues long. Germline assignment: CDR1 SEHNR and CDR2 FQNEAQ (reference sequence). DNA for the CDR3: TGTGCCAGCACCATAGGGACAGGGCGTGAGGACGGCTACACCTTC. Amino acids: CASTIGTGREDGYTF.

This clonotype has just a few counts. The chain joins TRBV24-1 to TRBJ2-7; D uncertain. Per germline, CDR1 KGHDR and CDR2 SFDVKD. With 4 bases removed from V and 6 bases from J, the gap between germline ends came to 12 bases. CDR3 length equals 13 residues. The CDR3 region is CATSDSLVGEQYF. DNA of the CDR3: TGTGCCACCAGTGACTCCCTGGTGGGCGAGCAGTACTTC.

This clonotype was recorded at least ten times. The chain is built from TRBV9 and TRBJ2-2; 8 positions match TRBD2. The V segment lost 4 bases and the J segment 1 base; nucleotides outside the gene matches: 3. This CDR3 comprises 15 residues. Germline assignment: CDR1 SGDLS and CDR2 YYNGEE. CDR3 sequence reads: CASSPGGKNTGELFF. In DNA, the CDR3 is TGTGCCAGCAGCCCGGGGGGGAAGAACACCGGGGAGCTGTTTTTT.

This clonotype was observed a handful of times. This chain links TRBV27 with TRBJ2-5; TRBD1 aligns across 10 bases. Looked up from germline, CDR1 is MNHEY and CDR2 is SMNVEV (reference sequence). The CDR3 covers 17 residues. V lost 3 bases and J lost 0; bases outside the gene matches: 7. For the CDR3, the DNA is TGTGCCAGCAGTTTTTTACGGACAGGGGGTAACCAAGAGACCCAGTACTTC. It encodes CASSFLRTGGNQETQYF.

This chain uses TRBV6-1 with TRBJ1-5; 8 bases match TRBD1. Germline assignment: CDR1 MNHNS and CDR2 SASEGT. The CDR3 extends over 15 amino acids. J gave up 7 bases and V 7 bases, and 12 bases lay outside the gene matches. Here the CDR3 reads CASTYDRGSGQPQHF. The CDR3 DNA follows: TGTGCCAGCACCTACGACAGGGGAAGTGGACAGCCCCAGCATTTT.

This clonotype has a count of ten or more. The chain is built from TRBV5-1 and TRBJ2-5; 8 bases are shared with TRBD1. The CDR3 spans 14 residues. With V trimmed by 3 bases and J by 1 base, 2 bases remained unmatched. Germline V gene sequence: CDR1 SGHRS, CDR2 YFSETQ. CDR3 amino acids: CASSWGQVQETQYF. For the CDR3, the DNA is TGCGCCAGCAGCTGGGGACAGGTCCAAGAGACCCAGTACTTC.

This clonotype was seen more than once but under ten times. The chain recombines TRBV7-8 with TRBJ1-6, with 11 nucleotides matching TRBD1. The junction had 10 bases not matched to a gene; V was cut back by 7 bases and J by 8 bases. The CDR3 runs to 16 residues. Per the germline V gene, CDR1 is SGHVS and CDR2 is FQNEAQ. CDR3 amino acids: CASNQARGQGDSPLHF. The CDR3 region has the DNA TGTGCCAGCAACCAGGCCAGGGGACAGGGGGATTCACCCCTCCACTTT.

This clonotype was recorded at least ten times. The V call is TRBV19, the J call TRBJ2-1, with 8 positions matching TRBD2. Germline CDR1 LNHDA, CDR2 SQIVND (reference sequence). Trimming cost V 3 bases and J 3 bases; bases outside gene matches: 4. This CDR3 has 15 amino acids. CDR3 nucleotides: TGTGCCAGTAGTATCGGACTAGCAGGCTACAATGAGCAGTTCTTC. It yields the protein CASSIGLAGYNEQFF.

This clonotype has at least ten counts. The rearrangement joins TRBV5-4 to TRBJ2-5; 9 bases are shared with TRBD1. The J segment lost 5 bases and the V segment lost 4 bases, leaving 9 bases of the junction unmatched. The CDR3 length is 15 residues. Germline CDR1 is SGHNT and CDR2 is YYREEE (reference sequence). CDR3 coding DNA: TGTGCCAGCAGCCTCAGACAGGGGGGCGAGGAGACCCAGTACTTC. This sequence encodes CASSLRQGGEETQYF.